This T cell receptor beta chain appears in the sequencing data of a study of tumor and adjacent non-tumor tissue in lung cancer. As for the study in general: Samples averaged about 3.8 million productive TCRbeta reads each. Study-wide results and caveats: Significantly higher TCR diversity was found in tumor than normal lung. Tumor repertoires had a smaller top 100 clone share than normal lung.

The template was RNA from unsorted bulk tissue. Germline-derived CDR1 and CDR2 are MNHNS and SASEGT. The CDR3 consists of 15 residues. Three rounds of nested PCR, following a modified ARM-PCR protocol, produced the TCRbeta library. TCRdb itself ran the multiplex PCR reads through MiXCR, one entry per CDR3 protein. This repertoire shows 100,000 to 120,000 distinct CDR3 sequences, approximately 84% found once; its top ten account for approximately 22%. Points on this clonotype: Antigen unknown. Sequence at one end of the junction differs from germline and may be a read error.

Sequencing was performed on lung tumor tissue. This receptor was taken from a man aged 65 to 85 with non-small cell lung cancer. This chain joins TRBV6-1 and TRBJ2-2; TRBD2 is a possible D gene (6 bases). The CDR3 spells CASRPHEGSTGGLFF. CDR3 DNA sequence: TGTGCCAGCAGACCACATGAGGGAAGCACCGGGGGGCTGTTTTTT.